Sequencing of this T cell receptor (beta chain) was carried out in a study of blood T cell repertoires in COVID-19. The V gene's germline CDR1 is SGHDT and CDR2 YYEEEE. The CDR3 extends over 14 amino acids. V lost 4 bases to trimming and J lost 5 bases, with 15 bases between them. Profiling relied on immunoSEQ multiplex PCR, and the TCRdb table lists in-frame clones only, not all of them. The table records over 50,000 clones, roughly 86% of them present only once. Sequences were obtained from peripheral blood. The gene calls are TRBV5-6 and TRBJ2-5; no reliable D call. The sequence came from a man aged 70 or older with active COVID-19. CDR3 sequence reads: CASSLLRTVETQYF. The CDR3 nucleotides are TGTGCCAGCAGCCTACTCCGAACCGTGGAGACCCAGTACTTC.